Listed below are T cell receptor beta chains from one sample, sequenced in a study of cytomegalovirus exposure and HLA in healthy donors. Sequencing was performed with immunoSEQ multiplex PCR; in TCRdb, only in-frame clones are kept and a portion is missing. The table shows over 100,000 clones, with 50% to 80% occurring only once. Sequenced: PBMCs. The receptors were sampled from a woman aged 40-49 years in good health and CMV-seropositive. The CDR3 runs from the conserved cysteine through the conserved F or W. The order of the fields is J gene, D gene, V gene, clone size, CDR3 protein, CDR3 DNA. The D gene is left open where the match is weak. Clone size is given for some rows only: seen once, a few or many times, or a class if the clone is expanded.

J gene: TRBJ2-7
D gene: .
V gene: TRBV7-9
clone size: few
CDR3 protein: CASSHGTHYEQYF
CDR3 DNA: TGTGCCAGCAGCCACGGGACTCACTACGAGCAGTACTTC

J gene: TRBJ1-1
D gene: .
V gene: TRBV29-1
clone size: .
CDR3 protein: CSVERAGAGTEAFF
CDR3 DNA: TGCAGCGTTGAGAGGGCAGGGGCGGGCACTGAAGCTTTCTTT

J gene: TRBJ1-1
D gene: .
V gene: TRBV11-1
clone size: .
CDR3 protein: CASSLTQGTEAFF
CDR3 DNA: TGTGCCAGCAGCTTAACACAGGGAACTGAAGCTTTCTTT

J gene: TRBJ2-2
D gene: .
V gene: TRBV6-4
clone size: .
CDR3 protein: CASSDGRASGGELFF
CDR3 DNA: TGTGCCAGCAGTGACGGCAGGGCAAGTGGCGGGGAGCTGTTTTTT

J gene: TRBJ1-2
D gene: .
V gene: TRBV9
clone size: .
CDR3 protein: CASSPGGSYGYTF
CDR3 DNA: TGTGCCAGCAGCCCAGGAGGGAGCTATGGCTACACCTTC

J gene: TRBJ2-1
D gene: TRBD2
V gene: TRBV27
clone size: .
CDR3 protein: CASSFTPDLAGGLGIAYNEQFF
CDR3 DNA: TGTGCCAGCAGTTTTACTCCGGACCTAGCGGGGGGTTTAGGGATCGCCTACAATGAGCAGTTCTTC

J gene: TRBJ2-5
D gene: TRBD1
V gene: TRBV5-1
clone size: .
CDR3 protein: CASSGQEETQYF
CDR3 DNA: TGCGCCAGCAGTGGACAGGAAGAGACCCAGTACTTC

J gene: TRBJ1-5
D gene: TRBD1
V gene: TRBV6-4
clone size: .
CDR3 protein: CAIFRGQGAFSNQPQHF
CDR3 DNA: TGTGCGATCTTCAGGGGACAGGGGGCGTTTAGCAATCAGCCCCAGCATTTT

J gene: TRBJ1-2
D gene: .
V gene: TRBV4-1
clone size: .
CDR3 protein: CASSQESGNGYTF
CDR3 DNA: TGCGCCAGCAGCCAAGAGTCAGGGAACGGCTACACCTTC

J gene: TRBJ2-1
D gene: .
V gene: TRBV28
clone size: .
CDR3 protein: CASSLPQGTRNEQFF
CDR3 DNA: TGTGCCAGCAGTTTACCACAGGGCACCCGCAATGAGCAGTTCTTC

J gene: TRBJ1-6
D gene: .
V gene: TRBV10-3
clone size: .
CDR3 protein: CAISEKGNSPLHF
CDR3 DNA: TGTGCCATCAGTGAGAAGGGGAATTCACCCCTCCACTTT

J gene: TRBJ2-5
D gene: .
V gene: TRBV29-1
clone size: .
CDR3 protein: CSVGRQFAETQYF
CDR3 DNA: TGCAGCGTTGGCCGACAGTTTGCAGAGACCCAGTACTTC

J gene: TRBJ1-2
D gene: .
V gene: TRBV5-6
clone size: .
CDR3 protein: CASSLGGSGGYTF
CDR3 DNA: TGTGCCAGCAGCTTGGGAGGGTCGGGTGGCTACACCTTC

J gene: TRBJ2-3
D gene: TRBD2
V gene: TRBV5-1
clone size: once
CDR3 protein: CASSFAGLAGSTDTQYF
CDR3 DNA: TGCGCCAGCAGCTTTGCAGGACTAGCGGGGAGCACAGATACGCAGTATTTT

J gene: TRBJ2-2
D gene: .
V gene: TRBV19
clone size: few
CDR3 protein: CASTVIGLNTGELFF
CDR3 DNA: TGTGCCAGTACAGTCATCGGACTAAACACCGGGGAGCTGTTTTTT

J gene: TRBJ2-5
D gene: .
V gene: TRBV1
clone size: .
CDR3 protein: CTSSQDSTRETQYF
CDR3 DNA: TGCACCAGCAGCCAAGATAGTACGCGAGAGACCCAGTACTTC

J gene: TRBJ2-1
D gene: TRBD2
V gene: TRBV6-1
clone size: few
CDR3 protein: CASSGPRLAAPTYNEQFF
CDR3 DNA: TGTGCCAGCAGTGGGCCGAGACTAGCGGCCCCCACCTACAATGAGCAGTTCTTC

J gene: TRBJ2-1
D gene: .
V gene: TRBV5-6
clone size: .
CDR3 protein: CASSLFLGGGEQFF
CDR3 DNA: TGTGCCAGCAGCTTGTTTTTGGGAGGGGGTGAGCAGTTCTTC

J gene: TRBJ2-5
D gene: TRBD2
V gene: TRBV7-2
clone size: .
CDR3 protein: CASSTRSPGLAARGETQHF
CDR3 DNA: TGTGCCAGCAGTACACGAAGTCCGGGACTAGCGGCCAGGGGGGAGACCCAGCACTTC

J gene: TRBJ2-5
D gene: TRBD2
V gene: TRBV19
clone size: .
CDR3 protein: CASSPGGTQYF
CDR3 DNA: TGTGCCAGTAGCCCGGGGGGGACCCAGTACTTC

J gene: TRBJ1-5
D gene: TRBD1
V gene: TRBV19
clone size: .
CDR3 protein: CASHQGDHSNQPQHF
CDR3 DNA: TGTGCCAGTCACCAGGGGGATCATAGCAATCAGCCCCAGCATTTT

J gene: TRBJ1-1
D gene: .
V gene: TRBV7-8
clone size: .
CDR3 protein: CASTRGSLNTEAFF
CDR3 DNA: TGTGCCAGTACCAGAGGCAGCCTTAACACTGAAGCTTTCTTT

J gene: TRBJ1-2
D gene: .
V gene: TRBV6-6
clone size: .
CDR3 protein: CASSYKEGHDYGYTF
CDR3 DNA: TGTGCCAGCAGTTACAAGGAGGGGCACGACTATGGCTACACCTTC

J gene: TRBJ2-7
D gene: TRBD1
V gene: TRBV11-2
clone size: once
CDR3 protein: CASSLMGQGHLGEQYF
CDR3 DNA: TGTGCCAGCAGCCTGATGGGACAGGGCCACCTTGGAGAGCAGTACTTC

J gene: TRBJ2-5
D gene: TRBD2
V gene: TRBV7-8
clone size: .
CDR3 protein: CASSLAAGGQETQYF
CDR3 DNA: TGTGCCAGCAGCTTAGCGGCGGGGGGGCAAGAGACCCAGTACTTC

J gene: TRBJ2-1
D gene: TRBD2
V gene: TRBV28
clone size: .
CDR3 protein: CASSQRLAGGGNEQFF
CDR3 DNA: TGTGCCAGCAGCCAAAGACTAGCGGGGGGCGGCAATGAGCAGTTCTTC

J gene: TRBJ2-4
D gene: .
V gene: TRBV2
clone size: .
CDR3 protein: CASTFIGGKNIQYF
CDR3 DNA: TGTGCCAGCACGTTCATAGGGGGCAAAAACATTCAGTACTTC

J gene: TRBJ1-5
D gene: .
V gene: TRBV28
clone size: .
CDR3 protein: CASSLGTYGQPQHF
CDR3 DNA: TGTGCCAGCAGTCTCGGGACTTACGGGCAGCCCCAGCATTTT

J gene: TRBJ1-2
D gene: TRBD1
V gene: TRBV14
clone size: .
CDR3 protein: CASSRGGRIDYGYTF
CDR3 DNA: TGTGCCAGCAGCCGAGGGGGCCGGATCGACTATGGCTACACCTTC

J gene: TRBJ1-1
D gene: .
V gene: TRBV19
clone size: .
CDR3 protein: CASREPGHGYTEAFF
CDR3 DNA: TGTGCCAGTAGGGAACCGGGACACGGTTATACTGAAGCTTTCTTT

J gene: TRBJ1-4
D gene: .
V gene: TRBV2
clone size: .
CDR3 protein: CASSEAGTGATNEKLFF
CDR3 DNA: TGTGCCAGCAGTGAAGCCGGGACGGGAGCAACTAATGAAAAACTGTTTTTT

J gene: TRBJ2-7
D gene: .
V gene: TRBV14
clone size: .
CDR3 protein: CASSQETGVYYEQYF
CDR3 DNA: TGTGCCAGCAGCCAAGAAACGGGAGTATATTACGAGCAGTACTTC

J gene: TRBJ1-5
D gene: .
V gene: TRBV15
clone size: .
CDR3 protein: CATAGSNQPQHF
CDR3 DNA: TGTGCCACCGCCGGTAGCAATCAGCCCCAGCATTTT

J gene: TRBJ1-2
D gene: .
V gene: TRBV6-5
clone size: .
CDR3 protein: CASSYTGVSGYTF
CDR3 DNA: TGTGCCAGCAGTTACACAGGCGTTAGTGGCTACACCTTC

J gene: TRBJ2-7
D gene: .
V gene: TRBV7-8
clone size: .
CDR3 protein: CASSLAGGVSYEQYF
CDR3 DNA: TGTGCCAGCAGCTTAGCAGGGGGGGTGTCCTACGAGCAGTACTTC

J gene: TRBJ1-1
D gene: .
V gene: TRBV4-2
clone size: .
CDR3 protein: CASSRPQSMNTEAFF
CDR3 DNA: TGTGCCAGCAGCCGCCCACAGAGTATGAACACTGAAGCTTTCTTT

J gene: TRBJ2-7
D gene: TRBD2
V gene: TRBV6-1
clone size: .
CDR3 protein: CASSGSSGNSYEQYF
CDR3 DNA: TGTGCCAGCAGTGGATCTAGCGGGAACTCCTACGAGCAGTACTTC

J gene: TRBJ2-4
D gene: .
V gene: TRBV6-5
clone size: .
CDR3 protein: CASNDRSKNIQYF
CDR3 DNA: TGTGCCAGCAACGACAGGTCCAAAAACATTCAGTACTTC

J gene: TRBJ2-7
D gene: TRBD2
V gene: TRBV29-1
clone size: .
CDR3 protein: CSVEGRSLAGVDEQYF
CDR3 DNA: TGCAGCGTTGAAGGCAGGAGCCTAGCGGGAGTGGACGAGCAGTACTTC

J gene: TRBJ2-2
D gene: .
V gene: TRBV5-1
clone size: .
CDR3 protein: CASSLDFSTGELFF
CDR3 DNA: TGCGCCAGCAGCTTGGATTTCAGCACCGGGGAGCTGTTTTTT

J gene: TRBJ2-6
D gene: .
V gene: TRBV28
clone size: .
CDR3 protein: CASQAGANVLTF
CDR3 DNA: TGTGCCAGTCAGGCTGGGGCCAACGTCCTGACTTTC

J gene: TRBJ1-1
D gene: .
V gene: TRBV2
clone size: .
CDR3 protein: CASRDLVNTEAFF
CDR3 DNA: TGTGCCAGCAGGGACTTAGTGAACACTGAAGCTTTCTTT

J gene: TRBJ1-1
D gene: TRBD1
V gene: TRBV19
clone size: .
CDR3 protein: CASSIGQGGGAFF
CDR3 DNA: TGTGCCAGTAGTATAGGACAGGGAGGAGGAGCTTTCTTT

J gene: TRBJ2-7
D gene: TRBD2
V gene: TRBV7-9
clone size: .
CDR3 protein: CASSLGAGVASGSHEQYF
CDR3 DNA: TGTGCCAGCAGCTTAGGGGCGGGGGTTGCTAGCGGGAGCCACGAGCAGTACTTC

J gene: TRBJ1-5
D gene: .
V gene: TRBV28
clone size: few
CDR3 protein: CASSPSRTTYQPQHF
CDR3 DNA: TGTGCCAGCAGTCCCTCCCGGACAACTTATCAGCCCCAGCATTTT

J gene: TRBJ1-4
D gene: .
V gene: TRBV7-9
clone size: .
CDR3 protein: CASSLRQDNEKLFF
CDR3 DNA: TGTGCCAGCAGCTTAAGGCAGGATAATGAAAAACTGTTTTTT

J gene: TRBJ2-3
D gene: .
V gene: TRBV7-3
clone size: .
CDR3 protein: CASSLGLGISGTDTQYF
CDR3 DNA: TGTGCCAGCAGCTTGGGACTTGGAATCTCTGGCACAGATACGCAGTATTTT

J gene: TRBJ1-1
D gene: .
V gene: TRBV6-1
clone size: .
CDR3 protein: CATGGNTEAFF
CDR3 DNA: TGTGCCACGGGGGGGAACACTGAAGCTTTCTTT

J gene: TRBJ1-6
D gene: .
V gene: TRBV28
clone size: .
CDR3 protein: CASSLGPSNSPLHF
CDR3 DNA: TGTGCCAGCAGTTTAGGGCCATCAAATTCACCCCTCCACTTT

J gene: TRBJ1-1
D gene: .
V gene: TRBV28
clone size: .
CDR3 protein: CASSTSTDMNTEAFF
CDR3 DNA: .

J gene: TRBJ1-5
D gene: .
V gene: TRBV28
clone size: .
CDR3 protein: CASSLVDSRNQPQHF
CDR3 DNA: TGTGCCAGCAGTCTAGTGGACTCCCGCAATCAGCCCCAGCATTTT